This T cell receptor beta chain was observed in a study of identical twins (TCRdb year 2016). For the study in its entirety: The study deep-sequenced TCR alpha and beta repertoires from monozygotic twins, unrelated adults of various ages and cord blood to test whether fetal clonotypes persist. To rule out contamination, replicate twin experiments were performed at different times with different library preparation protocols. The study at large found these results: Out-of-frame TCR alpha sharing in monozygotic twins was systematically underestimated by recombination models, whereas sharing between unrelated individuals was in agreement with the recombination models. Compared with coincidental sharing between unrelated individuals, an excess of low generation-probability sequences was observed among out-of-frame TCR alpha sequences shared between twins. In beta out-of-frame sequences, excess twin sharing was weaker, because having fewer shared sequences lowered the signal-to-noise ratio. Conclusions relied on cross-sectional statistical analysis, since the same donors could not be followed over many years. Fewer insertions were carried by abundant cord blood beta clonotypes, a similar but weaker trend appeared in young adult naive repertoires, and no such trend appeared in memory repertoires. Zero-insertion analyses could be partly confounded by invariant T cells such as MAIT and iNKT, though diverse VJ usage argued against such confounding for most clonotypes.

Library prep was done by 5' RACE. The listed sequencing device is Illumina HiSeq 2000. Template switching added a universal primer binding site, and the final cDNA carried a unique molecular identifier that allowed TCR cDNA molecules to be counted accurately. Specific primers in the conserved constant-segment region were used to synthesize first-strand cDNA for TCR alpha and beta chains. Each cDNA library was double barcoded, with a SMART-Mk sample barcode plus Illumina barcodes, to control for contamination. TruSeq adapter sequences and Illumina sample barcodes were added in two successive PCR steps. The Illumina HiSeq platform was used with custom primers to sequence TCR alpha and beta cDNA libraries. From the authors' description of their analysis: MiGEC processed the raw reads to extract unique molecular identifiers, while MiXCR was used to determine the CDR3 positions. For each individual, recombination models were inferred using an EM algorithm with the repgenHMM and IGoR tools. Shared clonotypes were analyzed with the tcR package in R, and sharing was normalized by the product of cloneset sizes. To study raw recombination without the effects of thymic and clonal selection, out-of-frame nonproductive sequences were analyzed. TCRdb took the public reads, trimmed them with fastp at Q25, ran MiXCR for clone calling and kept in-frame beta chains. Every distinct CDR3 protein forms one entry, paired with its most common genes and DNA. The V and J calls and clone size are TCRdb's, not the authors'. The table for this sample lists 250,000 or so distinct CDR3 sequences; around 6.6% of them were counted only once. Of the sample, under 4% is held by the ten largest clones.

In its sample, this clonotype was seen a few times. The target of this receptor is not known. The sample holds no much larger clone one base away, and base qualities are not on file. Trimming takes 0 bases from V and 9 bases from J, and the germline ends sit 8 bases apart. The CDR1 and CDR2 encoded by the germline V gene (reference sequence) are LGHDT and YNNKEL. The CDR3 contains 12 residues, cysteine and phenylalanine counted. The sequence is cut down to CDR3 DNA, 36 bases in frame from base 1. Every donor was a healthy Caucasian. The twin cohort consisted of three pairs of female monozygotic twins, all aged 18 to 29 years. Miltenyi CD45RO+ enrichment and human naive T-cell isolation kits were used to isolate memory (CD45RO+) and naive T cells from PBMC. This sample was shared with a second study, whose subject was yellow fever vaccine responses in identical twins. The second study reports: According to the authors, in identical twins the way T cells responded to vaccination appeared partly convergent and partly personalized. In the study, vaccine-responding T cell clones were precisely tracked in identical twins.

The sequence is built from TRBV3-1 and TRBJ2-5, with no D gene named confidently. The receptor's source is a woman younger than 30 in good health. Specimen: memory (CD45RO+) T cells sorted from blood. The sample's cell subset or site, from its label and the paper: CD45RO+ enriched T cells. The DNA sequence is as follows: TGTGCCAGCAGCCAAGAAGGTGGGGCCCAGTACTTC. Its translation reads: CASSQEGGAQYF.